The T cell receptor beta chain described here comes from a study of blood T cell repertoires in COVID-19. Deletions cut 3 bases from V and 3 bases from J, with 8 bases between. This CDR3 has 13 amino acids. Turning to this clone: The same CDR3 can be traced to other DNA sequences in this sample.

Libraries were prepared by immunoSEQ multiplex PCR; TCRdb keeps only in-frame clonotypes and omits some of them. Here the sample spans roughly 250,000 clones, roughly 80% being singletons. This TCR was recovered from a woman older than 75 with active or convalescent COVID-19. Sequencing was performed on peripheral blood. The chain uses TRBV12-3 or TRBV12-4 and TRBJ1-1; D not certain. The CDR3 here is CASSFRVDTEAFF. CDR3 bases: TGTGCCAGCAGTTTCCGAGTCGACACTGAAGCTTTCTTT.